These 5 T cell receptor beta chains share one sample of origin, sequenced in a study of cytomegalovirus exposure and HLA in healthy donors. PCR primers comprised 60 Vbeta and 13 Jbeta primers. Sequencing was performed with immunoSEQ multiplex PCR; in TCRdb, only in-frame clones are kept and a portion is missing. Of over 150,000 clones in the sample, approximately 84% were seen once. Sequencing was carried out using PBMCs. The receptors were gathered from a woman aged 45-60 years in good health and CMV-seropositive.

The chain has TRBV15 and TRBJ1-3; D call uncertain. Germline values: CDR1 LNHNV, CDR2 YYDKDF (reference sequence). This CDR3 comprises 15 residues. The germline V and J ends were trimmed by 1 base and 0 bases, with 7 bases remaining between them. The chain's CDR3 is CATSRAGYSGNTIYF. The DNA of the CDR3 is TGTGCCACCAGCAGAGCGGGATACTCTGGAAACACCATATATTTT.

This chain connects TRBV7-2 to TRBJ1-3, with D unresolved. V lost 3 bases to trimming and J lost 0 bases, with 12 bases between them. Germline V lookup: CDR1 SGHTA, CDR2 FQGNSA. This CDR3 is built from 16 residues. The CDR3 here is CASSFASGSSGNTIYF. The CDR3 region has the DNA TGTGCCAGCAGCTTTGCCAGTGGGAGCTCTGGAAACACCATATATTTT. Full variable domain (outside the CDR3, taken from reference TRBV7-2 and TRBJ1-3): GAGVSQSPSNKVTEKGKDVELRCDPISGHTALYWYRQSLGQGLEFLIYFQGNSAPDKSGLPSDRFSAERTGGSVSTLTIQRTQQEDSAVYLCASSFASGSSGNTIYFGEGSWLTVV.

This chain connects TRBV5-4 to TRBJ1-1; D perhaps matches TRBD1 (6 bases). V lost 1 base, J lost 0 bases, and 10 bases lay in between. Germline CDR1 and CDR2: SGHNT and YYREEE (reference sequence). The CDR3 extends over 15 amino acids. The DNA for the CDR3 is TGTGCCAGCAGCTTGCCGGGACAAATGAACACTGAAGCTTTCTTT. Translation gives CASSLPGQMNTEAFF.

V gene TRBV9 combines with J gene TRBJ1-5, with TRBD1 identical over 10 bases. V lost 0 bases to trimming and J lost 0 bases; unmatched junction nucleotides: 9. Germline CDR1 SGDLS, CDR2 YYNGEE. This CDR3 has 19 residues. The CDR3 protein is CASSVEEGQGLSSNQPQHF. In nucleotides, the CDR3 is TGTGCCAGCAGCGTAGAGGAGGGACAGGGGTTATCTAGCAATCAGCCCCAGCATTTT.

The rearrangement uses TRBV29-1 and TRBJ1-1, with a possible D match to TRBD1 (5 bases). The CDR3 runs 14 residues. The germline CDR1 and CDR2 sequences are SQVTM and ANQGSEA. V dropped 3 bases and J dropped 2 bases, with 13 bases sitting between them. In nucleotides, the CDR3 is TGCAGCGTTGATAAGGGACTAGGCAACACTGAAGCTTTCTTT. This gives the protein CSVDKGLGNTEAFF.